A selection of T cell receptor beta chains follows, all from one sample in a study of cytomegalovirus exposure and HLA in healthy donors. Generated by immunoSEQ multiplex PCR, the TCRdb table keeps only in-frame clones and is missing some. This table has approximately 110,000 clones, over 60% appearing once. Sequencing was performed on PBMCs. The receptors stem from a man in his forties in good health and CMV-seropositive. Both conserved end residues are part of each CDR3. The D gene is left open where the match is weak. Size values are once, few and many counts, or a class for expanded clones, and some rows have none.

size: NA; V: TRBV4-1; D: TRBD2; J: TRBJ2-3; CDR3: CASTRREPADTQYF; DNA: TGCGCCAGCACGCGGCGGGAGCCGGCAGATACGCAGTATTTT
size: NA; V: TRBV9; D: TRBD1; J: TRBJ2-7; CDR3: CASSVGPGGSYEQYF; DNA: TGTGCCAGCAGCGTAGGCCCAGGGGGCTCCTACGAGCAGTACTTC
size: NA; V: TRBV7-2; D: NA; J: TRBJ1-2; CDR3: CASSSRTGGQVDGYTF; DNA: TGTGCCAGCAGCTCACGCACCGGGGGGCAGGTCGATGGCTACACCTTC
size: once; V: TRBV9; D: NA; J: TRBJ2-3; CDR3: CASSVSGISTDTQYF; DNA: TGTGCCAGCAGCGTGTCCGGGATTAGCACAGATACGCAGTATTTT
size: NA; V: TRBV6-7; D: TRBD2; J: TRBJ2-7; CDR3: CASSSGLAGVYEQYF; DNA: TGTGCCAGCAGCTCGGGACTAGCGGGAGTCTACGAGCAGTACTTC
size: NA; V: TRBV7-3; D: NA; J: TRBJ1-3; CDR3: CASSLEASFSGNTIYF; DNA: TGTGCCAGCAGCTTAGAGGCCAGTTTCTCTGGAAACACCATATATTTT
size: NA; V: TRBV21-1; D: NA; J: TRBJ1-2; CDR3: CASSKDREGYTF; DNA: TGTGCCAGCAGCAAGGACAGGGAAGGCTACACCTTC
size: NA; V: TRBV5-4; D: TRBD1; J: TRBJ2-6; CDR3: CASSFRQGAGANGLTF; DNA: TGTGCCAGCAGCTTCCGACAGGGGGCTGGGGCCAACGGCCTGACTTTC
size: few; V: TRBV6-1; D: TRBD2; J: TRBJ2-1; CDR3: CASSEKSGGPHEQFF; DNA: TGTGCCAGCAGTGAAAAGTCGGGGGGGCCCCATGAGCAGTTCTTC
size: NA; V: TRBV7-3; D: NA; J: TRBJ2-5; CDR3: CASSLSGPGIQETQYF; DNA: TGTGCCAGCAGCTTGAGTGGGCCCGGGATTCAGGAGACCCAGTACTTC
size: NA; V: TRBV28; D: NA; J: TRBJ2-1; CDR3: CASRTPRVNEQFF; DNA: TGTGCCAGCAGGACTCCCAGGGTAAATGAGCAGTTCTTC
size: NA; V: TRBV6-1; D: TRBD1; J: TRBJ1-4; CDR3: CASSTTGINEKLFF; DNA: TGTGCCAGCAGTACGACAGGGATCAATGAAAAACTGTTTTTT